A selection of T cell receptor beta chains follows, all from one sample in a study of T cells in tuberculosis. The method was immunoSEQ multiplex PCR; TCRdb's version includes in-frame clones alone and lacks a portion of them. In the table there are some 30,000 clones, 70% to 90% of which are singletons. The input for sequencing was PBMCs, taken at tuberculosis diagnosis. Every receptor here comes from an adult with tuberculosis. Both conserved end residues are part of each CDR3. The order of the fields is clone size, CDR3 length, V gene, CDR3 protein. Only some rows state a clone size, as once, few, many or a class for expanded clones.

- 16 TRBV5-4 CASSFRLAGGRDTQYF
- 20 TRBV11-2 CASSLDRWQGDSASTDTQYF
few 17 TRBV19 CASTKTGGGSGANVLTF
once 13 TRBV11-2 CASSALREGELFF
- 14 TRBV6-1 CASSEVRAAYEQYF
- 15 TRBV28 CASSFPGQGAYEQYF
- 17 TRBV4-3 CASSQGPTDRVNEKLFF
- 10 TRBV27 CASGNSGAFF
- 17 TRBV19 CASSGGPTGMASYEQYF
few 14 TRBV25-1 CASGLSTSNSPLHF
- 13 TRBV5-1 CASSLETGMGQYF
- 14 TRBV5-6 CASSLAGWNSPLHF
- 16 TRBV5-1 CASNGAGPSLQETQYF
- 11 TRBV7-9 CASSRQGEQFF
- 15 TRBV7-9 CASSSPGQGEMSIYF
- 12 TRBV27 CASSPGNTEAFF
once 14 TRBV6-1 CASSFARGFSPLHF
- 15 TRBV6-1 CASSPRTDNLETQYF